One TCR beta chain is described in this entry. This entry comes from a study of shared clonotypes between healthy human individuals. The CDR3 sequence is 15 residues long. J was trimmed by 0 bases and V by 1 base; bases with no gene match: 2. Germline V CDR1 and CDR2: LGHNA, YSLEER. There were only Caucasian adults among the donors, and all lived in Nashville, Tennessee. The authors distributed each subset's genomic DNA evenly over several immunoSEQ plates. The repertoire was sequenced with immunoSEQ multiplex PCR; TCRdb's copy has only in-frame clones and lacks some. The data contain a few million clones, more than 80% of them singletons.

The sequence was collected from a man aged 18 to 35 in good health. Some clones in this sample may be carry-over from other donors' samples. The chain recombines TRBV4-3 with TRBJ1-2; 7 nucleotides agree with TRBD1. Material: naive CD4+ T cells from PBMCs. The subset here: CD45RA+ positively selected. The CDR3 protein is CASSQAGTANYGYTF. The CDR3 nucleotides are TGCGCCAGCAGCCAAGCTGGGACAGCTAACTATGGCTACACCTTC.